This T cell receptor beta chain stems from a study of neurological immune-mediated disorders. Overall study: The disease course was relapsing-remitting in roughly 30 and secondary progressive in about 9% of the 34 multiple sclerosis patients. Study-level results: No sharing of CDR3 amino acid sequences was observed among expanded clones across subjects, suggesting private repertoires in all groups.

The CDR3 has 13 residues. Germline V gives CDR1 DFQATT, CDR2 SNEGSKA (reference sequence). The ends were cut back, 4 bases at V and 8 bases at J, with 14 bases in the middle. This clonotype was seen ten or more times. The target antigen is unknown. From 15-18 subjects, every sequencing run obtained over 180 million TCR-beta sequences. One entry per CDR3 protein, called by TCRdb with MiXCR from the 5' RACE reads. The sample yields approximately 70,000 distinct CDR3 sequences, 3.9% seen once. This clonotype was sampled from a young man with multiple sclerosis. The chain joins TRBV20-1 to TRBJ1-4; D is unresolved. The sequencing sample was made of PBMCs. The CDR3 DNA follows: TGCAGTGCTAACAGAGCGACCGACGAAAAACTGTTTTTT. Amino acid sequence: CSANRATDEKLFF.